This is a list of T cell receptor beta chains from one sample in a study of T cell responses to AZD1222 COVID-19 vaccine. Assay: immunoSEQ multiplex PCR; the TCRdb copy retains only in-frame clones and omits some. The repertoire holds about 160,000 clones, with more than 80% as singletons. The starting material was peripheral blood, obtained 28 days after the second AZD1222 dose. Source of these receptors: an adult who received the AZD1222 COVID-19 vaccine. The CDR3 runs from the conserved cysteine through the conserved F or W. A D gene is named only where the DNA matches it firmly. For some rows the clone size is stated as once, few or many, or as a class when expanded; others skip it.

D: TRBD1; V: TRBV27; J: TRBJ1-6; size: once; CDR3: CASSLGQGAWNSPLHF; DNA: TGTGCCAGCAGTTTAGGACAGGGGGCATGGAATTCACCCCTCCACTTT
D: .; V: TRBV18; J: TRBJ1-1; size: few; CDR3: CASSLGMLGDEAFF; DNA: TGTGCCAGCTCGTTGGGTATGCTGGGGGATGAAGCTTTCTTT
D: .; V: TRBV19; J: TRBJ1-5; size: few; CDR3: CASSISRPGGNQPQHF; DNA: TGTGCCAGTAGTATATCCCGCCCGGGAGGCAATCAGCCCCAGCATTTT
D: TRBD1; V: TRBV5-1; J: TRBJ1-3; size: once; CDR3: CASSPGTGGVNTIYF; DNA: TGCGCCAGCAGCCCCGGGACAGGGGGCGTAAACACCATATATTTT
D: TRBD1; V: TRBV30; J: TRBJ1-4; size: once; CDR3: CAWGTGDLTSTNEKLFF; DNA: TGTGCCTGGGGGACAGGAGACCTTACTTCAACTAATGAAAAACTGTTTTTT
D: .; V: TRBV12-3/TRBV12-4; J: TRBJ1-1; size: .; CDR3: CASSFSSQVEAFF; DNA: TGTGCCAGCAGTTTCTCGAGCCAGGTTGAAGCTTTCTTT
D: .; V: TRBV2; J: TRBJ2-5; size: .; CDR3: CASRRGKNEETQYF; DNA: TGTGCCAGCAGGCGGGGCAAAAACGAAGAGACCCAGTACTTC
D: .; V: TRBV7-6; J: TRBJ1-2; size: .; CDR3: CASGGLLGYTF; DNA: TGTGCCAGCGGGGGTTTACTAGGCTACACCTTC
D: .; V: TRBV6-5; J: TRBJ2-2; size: .; CDR3: CASSYSGRVNTGELFF; DNA: TGTGCCAGCAGTTACTCTGGCAGGGTTAACACCGGGGAGCTGTTTTTT
D: TRBD1; V: TRBV7-2; J: TRBJ1-2; size: .; CDR3: CASSLQGAGGYTF; DNA: TGTGCCAGCAGCTTACAGGGGGCGGGTGGCTACACCTTC
D: TRBD1; V: TRBV18; J: TRBJ2-2; size: .; CDR3: CASSPAGGSNTGELFF; DNA: TGTGCCAGCTCACCAGCAGGGGGCTCGAACACCGGGGAGCTGTTTTTT
D: .; V: TRBV7-9; J: TRBJ2-7; size: .; CDR3: CASSSPTADEQYF; DNA: TGTGCCAGCAGTTCTCCTACGGCGGACGAGCAGTACTTC
D: TRBD1; V: TRBV5-1; J: TRBJ2-2; size: .; CDR3: CASSLEGQGIRELFF; DNA: TGCGCCAGCAGCTTGGAAGGACAGGGAATCCGGGAGCTGTTTTTT
D: .; V: TRBV27; J: TRBJ1-4; size: .; CDR3: CASSRSGVLNEKLFF; DNA: TGTGCCAGCAGCCGGTCAGGGGTCCTTAATGAAAAACTGTTTTTT
D: .; V: TRBV18; J: TRBJ2-1; size: .; CDR3: CASSPAEGSEQFF; DNA: TGTGCCAGCTCACCAGCGGAGGGTAGTGAGCAGTTCTTC
D: TRBD2; V: TRBV24-1; J: TRBJ2-1; size: .; CDR3: CATSDWGVWTSGIYNEQFF; DNA: TGTGCCACCAGTGATTGGGGGGTATGGACTAGCGGCATTTACAATGAGCAGTTCTTC
D: .; V: TRBV29-1; J: TRBJ2-2; size: .; CDR3: CSVIFGANTGELFF; DNA: TGCAGCGTGATATTCGGTGCGAACACCGGGGAGCTGTTTTTT
D: .; V: TRBV5-8; J: TRBJ1-3; size: .; CDR3: CASSLASISSGNTIYF; DNA: TGTGCCAGCAGCTTGGCTAGTATAAGCTCTGGAAACACCATATATTTT
D: .; V: TRBV7-9; J: TRBJ1-5; size: .; CDR3: CASSSTGINQPQHF; DNA: TGTGCCAGCAGCTCCACAGGGATCAATCAGCCCCAGCATTTT
D: TRBD1; V: TRBV19; J: TRBJ2-7; size: .; CDR3: CATTSPGQGVYEQYF; DNA: TGTGCCACGACCTCACCGGGACAGGGAGTCTACGAGCAGTACTTC
D: TRBD1; V: TRBV19; J: TRBJ1-1; size: .; CDR3: CASSIDRGEAFF; DNA: TGTGCCAGTAGTATCGACAGGGGTGAAGCTTTCTTT
D: .; V: TRBV2; J: TRBJ1-2; size: .; CDR3: CASSLQSNYGYTF; DNA: TGTGCCAGCAGCCTACAGAGTAACTATGGCTACACCTTC
D: .; V: TRBV5-1; J: TRBJ1-2; size: few; CDR3: CASSLAFSSGGLDLGYTF; DNA: TGCGCCAGCAGCTTGGCCTTTAGCAGCGGGGGCTTAGACCTTGGCTACACCTTC
D: .; V: TRBV2; J: TRBJ1-1; size: .; CDR3: CASSWGGTEAFF; DNA: TGTGCCAGCAGTTGGGGGGGGACTGAAGCTTTCTTT
D: TRBD1; V: TRBV7-8; J: TRBJ1-4; size: once; CDR3: CASSLSTGGTYEKLFF; DNA: TGTGCCAGCAGCTTGTCGACAGGGGGGACGTATGAAAAACTGTTTTTT
D: TRBD2; V: TRBV3-1/TRBV3-2; J: TRBJ2-5; size: .; CDR3: CASSPRGGLAGVSETQYF; DNA: TGTGCCAGCAGCCCTCGGGGAGGGCTAGCGGGAGTATCAGAGACCCAGTACTTC
D: .; V: TRBV19; J: TRBJ2-3; size: .; CDR3: CASSIIPSLTDTQYF; DNA: TGTGCCAGTAGTATAATTCCCAGCCTCACAGATACGCAGTATTTT
D: TRBD1; V: TRBV5-4; J: TRBJ1-2; size: .; CDR3: CASSWEQGVHGYTF; DNA: TGTGCCAGCAGCTGGGAACAGGGGGTGCATGGCTACACCTTC
D: TRBD1; V: TRBV5-1; J: TRBJ2-2; size: .; CDR3: CASSLARTGGGTGELFF; DNA: TGCGCCAGCAGCTTGGCCAGGACAGGGGGAGGAACCGGGGAGCTGTTTTTT
D: .; V: TRBV12-5; J: TRBJ1-6; size: .; CDR3: CASGLVRGGTPSSYNSPLHF; DNA: TGTGCTAGTGGTTTGGTAAGAGGAGGAACCCCGAGCTCCTATAATTCACCCCTCCACTTT
D: .; V: TRBV4-1; J: TRBJ2-1; size: .; CDR3: CASSQDLWESYNEQFF; DNA: TGCGCCAGCAGCCAAGATTTGTGGGAAAGTTACAATGAGCAGTTCTTC
D: TRBD1; V: TRBV7-9; J: TRBJ1-1; size: .; CDR3: CASSYPPGQTNTEAFF; DNA: TGTGCCAGCAGCTACCCTCCGGGACAGACGAACACTGAAGCTTTCTTT
D: .; V: TRBV9; J: TRBJ1-3; size: .; CDR3: CASSVANEGTGNTIYF; DNA: TGTGCCAGCAGCGTAGCCAACGAAGGTACTGGAAACACCATATATTTT
D: .; V: TRBV19; J: TRBJ1-4; size: .; CDR3: CASTYTRATNEKLFF; DNA: TGTGCCAGTACCTACACCAGGGCAACTAATGAAAAACTGTTTTTT
D: TRBD2; V: TRBV19; J: TRBJ2-2; size: .; CDR3: CASSISPWGRLATGELFF; DNA: TGTGCCAGTAGTATAAGCCCCTGGGGGAGACTAGCGACCGGGGAGCTGTTTTTT
D: TRBD1; V: TRBV2; J: TRBJ1-4; size: .; CDR3: CASSAGTGALFF; DNA: TGTGCCAGCAGTGCTGGGACAGGGGCCCTATTTTTT
D: .; V: TRBV7-9; J: TRBJ1-1; size: .; CDR3: CASTPMNTEAFF; DNA: TGTGCCAGCACCCCCATGAACACTGAAGCTTTCTTT
D: .; V: TRBV19; J: TRBJ1-5; size: .; CDR3: CASSISRGSNQPQHF; DNA: TGTGCCAGTAGTATCTCTCGGGGGAGCAATCAGCCCCAGCATTTT
D: .; V: TRBV27; J: TRBJ2-2; size: .; CDR3: CASSSFSGVSTGELFF; DNA: TGTGCCAGCAGTTCGTTTAGCGGAGTAAGCACCGGGGAGCTGTTTTTT
D: .; V: TRBV10-1; J: TRBJ1-5; size: .; CDR3: CASSPGPNQPQHF; DNA: TGCGCCAGCAGCCCGGGCCCTAATCAGCCCCAGCATTTT
D: TRBD1; V: TRBV20-1; J: TRBJ2-5; size: once; CDR3: CSASPTGAETQYF; DNA: TGCAGTGCTAGTCCGACAGGGGCAGAGACCCAGTACTTC
D: .; V: TRBV29-1; J: TRBJ1-1; size: .; CDR3: CSVEDGGWAAGGAFF; DNA: TGCAGCGTTGAAGATGGAGGTTGGGCAGCTGGAGGAGCTTTCTTT
D: .; V: TRBV6-6; J: TRBJ1-6; size: .; CDR3: CASSYRRGDNSPLHF; DNA: TGTGCCAGCAGTTACCGCAGGGGTGATAATTCACCCCTCCACTTT
D: .; V: TRBV5-1; J: TRBJ1-2; size: .; CDR3: CASSLISGTAVYGYTF; DNA: TGCGCCAGCAGCTTGATATCCGGGACGGCTGTATATGGCTACACCTTC